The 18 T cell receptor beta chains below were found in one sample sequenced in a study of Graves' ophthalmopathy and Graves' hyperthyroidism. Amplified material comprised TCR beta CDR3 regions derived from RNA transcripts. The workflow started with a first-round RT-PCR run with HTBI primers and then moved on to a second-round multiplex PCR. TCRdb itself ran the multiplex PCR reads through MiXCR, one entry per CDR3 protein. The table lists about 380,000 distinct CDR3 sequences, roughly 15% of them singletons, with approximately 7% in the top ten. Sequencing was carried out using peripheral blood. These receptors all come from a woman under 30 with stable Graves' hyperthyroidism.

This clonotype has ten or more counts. CDR3 in amino acids: CASSVEDRGYYGYTF. The CDR3 nucleotides read TGTGCCAGCAGCGTAGAGGACAGGGGCTACTATGGCTACACCTTC. The chain links TRBV9 to TRBJ1-2, with 9 bases aligning to TRBD1. The CDR3 spans 15 residues. Germline V lookup: CDR1 SGDLS, CDR2 YYNGEE. J gave up 3 bases and V 0 bases, and 3 bases lay outside the gene matches.

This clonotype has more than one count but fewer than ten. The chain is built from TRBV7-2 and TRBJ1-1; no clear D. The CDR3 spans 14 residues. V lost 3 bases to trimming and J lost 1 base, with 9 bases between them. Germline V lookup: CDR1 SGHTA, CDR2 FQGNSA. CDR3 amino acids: CASSFSTGNTEAFF. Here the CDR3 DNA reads TGTGCCAGCAGCTTTTCGACTGGGAACACTGAAGCTTTCTTT.

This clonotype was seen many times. CDR3 bases: TGTGCCAGCAGCTTGAGGAGGCAGAATTATGGCTACACCTTC. This translates into CASSLRRQNYGYTF. This chain uses TRBV5-6 with TRBJ1-2; D call uncertain. Between the trimmed V and J ends, which lost 1 base and 5 bases, there was a span of 12 bases. There are 14 residues in the CDR3. The V gene's germline CDR1 is SGHDT and CDR2 YYEEEE.

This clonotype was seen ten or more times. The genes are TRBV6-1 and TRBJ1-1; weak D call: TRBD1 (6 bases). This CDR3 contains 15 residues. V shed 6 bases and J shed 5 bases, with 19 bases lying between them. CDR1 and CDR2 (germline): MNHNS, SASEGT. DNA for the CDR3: TGTGCCAGCAGCTTTTCCCTTCAGGGGTATACTGAAGCTTTCTTT. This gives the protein CASSFSLQGYTEAFF.

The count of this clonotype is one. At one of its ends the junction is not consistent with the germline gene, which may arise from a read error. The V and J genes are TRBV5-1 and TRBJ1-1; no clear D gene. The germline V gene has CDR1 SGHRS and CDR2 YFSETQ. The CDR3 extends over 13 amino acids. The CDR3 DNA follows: TGCGCCAGCAGCTTTGAGATGAACACTGGAGCTTTCTTT. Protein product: CASSFEMNTGAFF.

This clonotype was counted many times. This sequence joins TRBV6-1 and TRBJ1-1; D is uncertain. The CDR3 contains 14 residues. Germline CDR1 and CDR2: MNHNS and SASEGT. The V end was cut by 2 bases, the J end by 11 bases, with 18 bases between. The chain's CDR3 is CASSERSIKTLAFF. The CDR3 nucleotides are TGTGCCAGCAGTGAAAGGAGTATTAAAACGTTGGCTTTCTTT.

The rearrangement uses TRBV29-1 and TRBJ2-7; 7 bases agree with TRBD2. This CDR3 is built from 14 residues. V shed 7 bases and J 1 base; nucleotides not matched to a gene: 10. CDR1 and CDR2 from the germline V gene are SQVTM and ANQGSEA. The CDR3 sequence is CSASTSATSYEQYF. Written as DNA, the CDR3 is TGCAGCGCTTCAACTAGCGCCACTTCCTACGAGCAGTACTTC.

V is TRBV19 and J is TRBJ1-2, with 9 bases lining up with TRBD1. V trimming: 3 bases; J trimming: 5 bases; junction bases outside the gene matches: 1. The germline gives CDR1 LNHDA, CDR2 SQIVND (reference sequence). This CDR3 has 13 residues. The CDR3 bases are TGTGCCAGTAGTATCGACAGGGGGTATGGCTACACCTTC. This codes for CASSIDRGYGYTF.

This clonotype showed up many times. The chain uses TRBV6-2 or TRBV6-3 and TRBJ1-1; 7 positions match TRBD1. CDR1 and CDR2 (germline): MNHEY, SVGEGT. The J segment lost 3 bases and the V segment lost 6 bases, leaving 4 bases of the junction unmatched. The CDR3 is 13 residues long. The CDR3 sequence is CASRDRADTEAFF. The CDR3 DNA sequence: TGTGCCAGCAGAGACAGGGCTGACACTGAAGCTTTCTTT.

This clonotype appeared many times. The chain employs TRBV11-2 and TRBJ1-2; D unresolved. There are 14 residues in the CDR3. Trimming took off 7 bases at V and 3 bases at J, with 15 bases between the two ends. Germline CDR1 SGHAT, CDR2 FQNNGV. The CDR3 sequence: CASKPIGLYYGYTF. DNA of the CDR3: TGTGCCAGCAAGCCAATCGGGTTATACTATGGCTACACCTTC.

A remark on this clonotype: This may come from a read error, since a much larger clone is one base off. CDR3 in DNA: TGCGCCGGCAGTTTTCAATACGCGCACGAGCAGTACTTC. Translation: CAGSFQYAHEQYF. This sequence joins TRBV5-1 and TRBJ2-7; the D is unclear. Germline V CDR1 and CDR2: SGHRS, YFSETQ. The CDR3 runs to 13 residues.

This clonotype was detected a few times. The CDR3 sequence is CASSYSGSYNSPLHF. The CDR3 DNA reads TGTGCCAGCAGTTACTCCGGCTCCTATAATTCACCCCTCCACTTT. V and J are TRBV6-2 or TRBV6-3 and TRBJ1-6; D is unresolved. With 0 bases removed from V and 0 bases from J, the gap between germline ends came to 3 bases. Germline CDR1 and CDR2: MNHEY and SVGEGT. The CDR3 sequence is 15 residues long.

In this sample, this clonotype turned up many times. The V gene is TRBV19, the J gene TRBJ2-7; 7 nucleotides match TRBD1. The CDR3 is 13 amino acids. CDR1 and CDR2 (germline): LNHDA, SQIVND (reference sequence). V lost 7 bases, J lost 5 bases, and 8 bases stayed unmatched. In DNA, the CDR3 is TGTGCCAGTATTGGGACAGCAGACGACGAGCAGTACTTC. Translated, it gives CASIGTADDEQYF.

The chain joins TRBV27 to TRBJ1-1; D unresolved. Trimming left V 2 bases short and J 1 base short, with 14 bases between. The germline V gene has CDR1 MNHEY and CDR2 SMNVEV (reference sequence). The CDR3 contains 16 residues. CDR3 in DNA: TGTGCCAGCAGTTTAATTCCCCTACATAGGAACACTGAAGCTTTCTTT. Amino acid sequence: CASSLIPLHRNTEAFF.

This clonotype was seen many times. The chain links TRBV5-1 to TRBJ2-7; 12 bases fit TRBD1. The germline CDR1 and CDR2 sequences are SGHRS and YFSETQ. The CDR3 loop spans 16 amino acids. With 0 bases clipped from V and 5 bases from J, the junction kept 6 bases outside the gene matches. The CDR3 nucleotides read TGCGCCAGCAGCTTGGCCGGGACAGGGGGCACCCACGAGCAGTACTTC. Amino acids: CASSLAGTGGTHEQYF. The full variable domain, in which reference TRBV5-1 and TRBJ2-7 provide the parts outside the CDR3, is KAGVTQTPRYLIKTRGQQVTLSCSPISGHRSVSWYQQTPGQGLQFLFEYFSETQRNKGNFPGRFSGRQFSNSRSEMNVSTLELGDSALYLCASSLAGTGGTHEQYFGPGTRLTVT.

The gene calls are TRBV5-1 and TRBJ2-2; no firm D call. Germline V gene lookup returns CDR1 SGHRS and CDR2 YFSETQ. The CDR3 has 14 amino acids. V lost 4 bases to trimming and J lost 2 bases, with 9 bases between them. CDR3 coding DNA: TGCGCCAGCAGCCCGCCGGTAAACACCGGGGAGCTGTTTTTT. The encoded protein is CASSPPVNTGELFF.

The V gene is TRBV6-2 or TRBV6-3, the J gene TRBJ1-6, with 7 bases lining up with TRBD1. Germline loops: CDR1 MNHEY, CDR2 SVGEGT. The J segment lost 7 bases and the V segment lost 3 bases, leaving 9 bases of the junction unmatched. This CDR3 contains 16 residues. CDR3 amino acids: CASSYLRQGVNSPLHF. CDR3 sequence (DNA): TGTGCCAGCAGTTATCTGCGACAGGGAGTCAATTCACCCCTCCACTTT.

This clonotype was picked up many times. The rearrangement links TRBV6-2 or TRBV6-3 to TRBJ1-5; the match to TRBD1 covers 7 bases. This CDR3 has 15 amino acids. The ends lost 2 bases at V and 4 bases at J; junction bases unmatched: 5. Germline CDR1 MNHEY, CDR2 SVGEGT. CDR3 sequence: CASSYRQGRNQPQHF. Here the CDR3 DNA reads TGTGCCAGCAGTTACCGACAGGGTAGGAATCAGCCCCAGCATTTT.